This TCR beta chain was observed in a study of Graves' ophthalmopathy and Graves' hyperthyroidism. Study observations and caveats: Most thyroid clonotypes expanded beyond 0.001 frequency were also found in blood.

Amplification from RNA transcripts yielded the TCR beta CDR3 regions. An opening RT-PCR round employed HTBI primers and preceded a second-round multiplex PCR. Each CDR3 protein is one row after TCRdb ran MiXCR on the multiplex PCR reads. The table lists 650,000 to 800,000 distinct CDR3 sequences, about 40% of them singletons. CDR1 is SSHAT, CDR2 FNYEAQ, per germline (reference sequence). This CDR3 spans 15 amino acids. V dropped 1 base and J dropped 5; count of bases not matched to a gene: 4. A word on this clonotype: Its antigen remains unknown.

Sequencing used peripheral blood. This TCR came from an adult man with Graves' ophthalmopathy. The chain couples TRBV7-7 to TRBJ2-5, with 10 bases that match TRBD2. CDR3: CASSLGGTSEETQYF. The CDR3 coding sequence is TGTGCCAGCAGCTTAGGGGGGACTAGCGAGGAGACCCAGTACTTC.